The rows below give T cell receptor beta chains drawn from one sample of a study of blood T cell repertoires in COVID-19. The protocol was immunoSEQ multiplex PCR, while the TCRdb copy is restricted to in-frame clones and leaves out a portion. This table has 50,000 to 70,000 clones, roughly 86% appearing once. The sequenced material came from peripheral blood. The source is a human donor with active COVID-19. The donor label of this sample is uncertain. CDR3s include the opening cysteine and the closing phenylalanine or tryptophan. A D gene is named only where the DNA matches it firmly. Where a row states a size, it is once, few, many or the class of an expanded clone; other rows omit it.

clone size	D gene	V gene	J gene	CDR3 protein	CDR3 DNA
NA	TRBD1	TRBV19	TRBJ2-1	CASSIQGQGAVNEQFF	TGTGCCAGTAGTATACAGGGACAGGGGGCCGTCAATGAGCAGTTCTTC
NA	NA	TRBV11-3	TRBJ1-1	CASSLGPGTEAFF	TGTGCCAGCAGCTTAGGGCCGGGCACTGAAGCTTTCTTT
NA	NA	TRBV6-5	TRBJ1-6	CASSSWGANSPLHF	TGTGCCAGCAGCTCCTGGGGAGCCAATTCACCCCTCCACTTT
once	TRBD1	TRBV11-3	TRBJ2-3	CASRDRTTDTQYF	TGTGCCAGCAGGGACAGGACCACAGATACGCAGTATTTT
NA	NA	TRBV18	TRBJ2-7	CASSPLNSGYVNEQYF	TGTGCCAGCTCACCACTGAACTCGGGATATGTGAACGAGCAGTACTTC
once	NA	TRBV29-1	TRBJ2-7	CSVGLASYEQYF	TGCAGCGTTGGCCTTGCGTCCTACGAGCAGTACTTC
few	TRBD1	TRBV19	TRBJ1-5	CASSQGAYQPQHF	TGTGCCAGTTCACAGGGGGCATATCAGCCCCAGCATTTT
once	NA	TRBV28	TRBJ1-2	CASSSTGRWLGGYTF	TGTGCCAGCAGTTCGACGGGGAGATGGTTAGGGGGCTACACCTTC
NA	NA	TRBV29-1	TRBJ2-1	CSVGGARNEQFF	TGCAGCGTTGGGGGCGCGAGGAATGAGCAGTTCTTC
NA	NA	TRBV25-1	TRBJ1-4	CASSEFLGRVTTNEKLFF	TGTGCCAGCAGTGAATTCCTGGGGAGGGTTACAACTAATGAAAAACTGTTTTTT
NA	NA	TRBV7-2	TRBJ1-5	CASSLGPGNQPQHF	TGTGCCAGCAGCTTAGGACCCGGGAATCAGCCCCAGCATTTT
medium-sized	NA	TRBV9	TRBJ1-3	CASSVGSGTGNTIYF	TGTGCCAGCAGCGTAGGATCCGGGACTGGAAACACCATATATTTT
NA	TRBD1	TRBV29-1	TRBJ1-3	CSVEAGGVGNTIYF	TGCAGCGTTGAGGCAGGGGGAGTCGGAAACACCATATATTTT
few	NA	TRBV7-9	TRBJ1-3	CASSPVSSGNTIYF	TGTGCCAGCAGCCCCGTCAGCTCTGGAAACACCATATATTTT
NA	NA	TRBV4-3	TRBJ1-1	CASSRLPAAEAFF	TGCGCCAGCAGCCGCCTCCCGGCGGCTGAAGCTTTCTTT
NA	TRBD1	TRBV5-1	TRBJ2-5	CASSTGDRPQYF	TGCGCCAGCAGCACCGGGGACAGGCCCCAGTACTTC
NA	TRBD2	TRBV5-4	TRBJ2-7	CASSTTSGSGEQYF	TGTGCCAGCAGCACTACTAGCGGGAGTGGCGAGCAGTACTTC
NA	TRBD2	TRBV6-1	TRBJ2-5	CASSESPLAGEATQYF	TGTGCCAGCAGTGAATCCCCGTTAGCGGGGGAGGCGACCCAGTACTTC
NA	NA	TRBV14	TRBJ1-6	CASSQYTDLNSPLHF	TGTGCCAGCAGCCAATATACAGACCTTAATTCACCCCTCCACTTT
NA	TRBD1	TRBV7-9	TRBJ1-4	CASSYGQGNEKLFF	TGTGCCAGCAGTTACGGACAGGGTAATGAAAAACTGTTTTTT
medium-sized	TRBD1	TRBV5-8	TRBJ2-2	CASSSGQGPTGELFF	TGTGCCAGCAGCTCGGGACAGGGACCCACCGGGGAGCTGTTTTTT
few	NA	TRBV15	TRBJ1-5	CATSRVRGRIGNQPQHF	TGTGCCACCAGCAGAGTTCGCGGGAGAATCGGCAATCAGCCCCAGCATTTT
NA	NA	TRBV7-8	TRBJ2-7	CASSLVQGIEQYF	TGTGCCAGCAGCTTAGTTCAGGGAATCGAGCAGTACTTC
NA	TRBD2	TRBV7-9	TRBJ2-7	CASSPRGGTSGSAYEQYF	TGTGCCAGCAGCCCGAGAGGCGGGACTAGCGGGAGTGCCTACGAGCAGTACTTC
NA	NA	TRBV6-6	TRBJ1-2	CASSYTGTGSYGYTF	TGTGCCAGCAGTTATACCGGCACGGGGAGCTATGGCTACACCTTC
few	NA	TRBV14	TRBJ1-2	CASSHMRAYGYTF	TGTGCCAGCAGCCATATGCGGGCTTATGGCTACACCTTC
NA	NA	TRBV6-5	TRBJ2-7	CASRARTDSYEQYF	TGTGCCAGCAGGGCGCGGACAGACTCCTACGAGCAGTACTTC
NA	TRBD1	TRBV28	TRBJ2-7	CASSLPHTGTGYEQYF	TGTGCCAGCAGTTTACCTCATACAGGGACAGGCTACGAGCAGTACTTC
NA	TRBD2	TRBV24-1	TRBJ2-3	CATASRGGSTDTQYF	TGTGCCACCGCCTCCCGGGGGGGGAGCACAGATACGCAGTATTTT
NA	NA	TRBV5-1	TRBJ2-7	CASSLSGSSYEQYF	TGCGCCAGCAGCTTGAGCGGTAGCTCCTACGAGCAGTACTTC
NA	TRBD2	TRBV14	TRBJ2-2	CASSPGTSGRTNTGELFF	TGTGCCAGCAGCCCCGGGACTAGCGGGAGGACCAACACCGGGGAGCTGTTTTTT
NA	TRBD1	TRBV27	TRBJ2-2	CASRYLGQSTGELFF	TGTGCCAGCAGATACCTGGGACAGAGCACCGGGGAGCTGTTTTTT
NA	TRBD1	TRBV2	TRBJ2-7	CASSEALGDRGYEQYF	TGTGCCAGCAGTGAAGCGCTTGGGGACAGGGGCTACGAGCAGTACTTC
once	NA	TRBV19	TRBJ2-4	CASSVAAGDIQYF	TGTGCCAGTAGTGTTGCAGCCGGGGACATTCAGTACTTC
NA	TRBD1	TRBV3-1/TRBV3-2	TRBJ2-7	CASSQGTGKYF	TGTGCCAGCAGCCAAGGGACAGGGAAGTACTTC
NA	TRBD2	TRBV13	TRBJ2-3	CASSLGLAGGRTDTQYF	TGTGCCAGCAGCTTAGGATTAGCGGGGGGCCGCACAGATACGCAGTATTTT
NA	NA	TRBV9	TRBJ1-2	CASSARPGQTYGYTF	TGTGCCAGCAGCGCTCGACCGGGACAAACATATGGCTACACCTTC
NA	TRBD1	TRBV11-2	TRBJ1-2	CASSWDRVGGYTF	TGTGCCAGCAGCTGGGACAGGGTTGGAGGCTACACCTTC
NA	TRBD1	TRBV6-5	TRBJ1-2	CASSPGNRGLYGYTF	TGTGCCAGCAGTCCTGGCAACAGGGGGCTTTATGGCTACACCTTC
once	TRBD2	TRBV6-2/TRBV6-3	TRBJ2-1	CASSPWTSGRSYEQFF	TGTGCCAGCAGCCCGTGGACTAGCGGGAGGTCCTATGAGCAGTTCTTC
NA	NA	TRBV3-1/TRBV3-2	TRBJ1-6	CASSQGAPAGSYNSPLHF	TGTGCCAGCAGCCAGGGCGCCCCAGCGGGCTCCTATAATTCACCCCTCCACTTT
NA	NA	TRBV7-9	TRBJ2-1	CASSLPVGAGHNEQFF	TGTGCCAGCAGCTTACCAGTCGGTGCGGGACACAATGAGCAGTTCTTC